The entry below describes one TCR beta chain. This entry belongs to a study of PD-1 and CTLA-4 blockade in melanoma. Some clones are missing from TCRdb's copy, which holds only in-frame ones; the method was immunoSEQ multiplex PCR. The sample includes 25,000 to 40,000 clones, around 90% of them seen just once. Trimming cost V 9 bases and J 6 bases; bases outside gene matches: 5. Germline values: CDR1 LNHDA, CDR2 SQIVND (reference sequence). The CDR3 consists of 12 residues. This sequence joins TRBV19 and TRBJ1-2; 9 positions agree with TRBD1. This specimen consisted of CD8+ T cells from peripheral blood, obtained from a patient given anti-PD-1 treatment. This clonotype originated in a human donor with melanoma. CDR3 loop: CASRDRDDGYTF. In nucleotides, the CDR3 is TGTGCCAGCAGGGACAGGGATGATGGCTACACCTTC.